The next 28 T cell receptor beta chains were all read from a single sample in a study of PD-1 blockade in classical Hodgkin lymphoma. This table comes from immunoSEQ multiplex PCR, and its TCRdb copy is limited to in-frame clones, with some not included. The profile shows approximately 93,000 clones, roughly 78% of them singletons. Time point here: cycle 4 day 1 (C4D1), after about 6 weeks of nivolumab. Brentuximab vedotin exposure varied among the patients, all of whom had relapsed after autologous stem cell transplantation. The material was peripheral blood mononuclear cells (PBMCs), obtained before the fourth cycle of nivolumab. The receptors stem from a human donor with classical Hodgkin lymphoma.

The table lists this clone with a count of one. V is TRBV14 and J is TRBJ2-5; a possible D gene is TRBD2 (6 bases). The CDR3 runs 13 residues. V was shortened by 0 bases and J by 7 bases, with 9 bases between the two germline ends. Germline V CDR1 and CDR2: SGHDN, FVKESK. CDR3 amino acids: CASSQDMRGTQYF. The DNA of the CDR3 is TGTGCCAGCAGCCAAGATATGCGGGGGACCCAGTACTTC.

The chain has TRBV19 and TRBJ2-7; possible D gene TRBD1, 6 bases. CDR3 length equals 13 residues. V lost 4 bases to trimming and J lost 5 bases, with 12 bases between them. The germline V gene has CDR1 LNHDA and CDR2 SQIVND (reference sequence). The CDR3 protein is CASSTNRDHEQYF. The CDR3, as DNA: TGTGCCAGTAGTACTAACAGGGACCACGAGCAGTACTTC. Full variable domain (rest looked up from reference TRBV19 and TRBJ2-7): DGGITQSPKYLFRKEGQNVTLSCEQNLNHDAMYWYRQDPGQGLRLIYYSQIVNDFQKGDIAEGYSVSREKKESFPLTVTSAQKNPTAFYLCASSTNRDHEQYFGPGTRLTVT.

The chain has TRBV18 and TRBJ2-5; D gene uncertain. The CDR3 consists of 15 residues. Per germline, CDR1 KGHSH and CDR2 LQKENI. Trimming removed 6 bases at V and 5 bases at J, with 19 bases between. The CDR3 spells CASSNLFPAAETQYF. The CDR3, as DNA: TGTGCCAGCTCTAATCTTTTTCCCGCGGCGGAGACCCAGTACTTC.

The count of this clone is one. This CDR3 reads CASSYSSRAFF. DNA of the CDR3: TGTGCCAGCAGTTACTCATCCCGAGCTTTCTTT. V gene TRBV6-6 combines with J gene TRBJ1-1, with D hard to call. The V end was cut by 0 bases, the J end by 10 bases, with 6 bases between. This CDR3 has 11 residues. The germline CDR1 and CDR2 sequences are MNHNY and SVGAGI (reference sequence).

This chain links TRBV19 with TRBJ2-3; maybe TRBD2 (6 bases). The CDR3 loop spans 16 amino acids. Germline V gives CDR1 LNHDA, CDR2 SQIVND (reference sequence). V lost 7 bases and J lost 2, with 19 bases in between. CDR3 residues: CASTSFYTGVTDTQYF. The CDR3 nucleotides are TGTGCCAGTACCTCGTTTTACACGGGAGTCACAGATACGCAGTATTTT.

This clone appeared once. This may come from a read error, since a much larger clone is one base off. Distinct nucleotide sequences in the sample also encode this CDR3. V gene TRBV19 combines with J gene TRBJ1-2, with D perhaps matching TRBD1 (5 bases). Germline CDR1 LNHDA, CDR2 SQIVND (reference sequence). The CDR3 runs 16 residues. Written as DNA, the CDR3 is TGTGCTAGTAGTAACCCTGGGGGAGACATAAACTATGGCTACACCTTC. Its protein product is CASSNPGGDINYGYTF. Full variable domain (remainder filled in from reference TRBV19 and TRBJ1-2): DGGITQSPKYLFRKEGQNVTLSCEQNLNHDAMYWYRQDPGQGLRLIYYSQIVNDFQKGDIAEGYSVSREKKESFPLTVTSAQKNPTAFYLCASSNPGGDINYGYTFGSGTRLTVV.

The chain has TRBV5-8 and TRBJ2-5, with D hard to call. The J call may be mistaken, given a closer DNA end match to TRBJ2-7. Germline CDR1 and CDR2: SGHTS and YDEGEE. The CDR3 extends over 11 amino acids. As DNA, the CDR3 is TGTGCCAGCAAGGAAAGCTACGAGCAGTACTTC. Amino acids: CASKESYEQYF.

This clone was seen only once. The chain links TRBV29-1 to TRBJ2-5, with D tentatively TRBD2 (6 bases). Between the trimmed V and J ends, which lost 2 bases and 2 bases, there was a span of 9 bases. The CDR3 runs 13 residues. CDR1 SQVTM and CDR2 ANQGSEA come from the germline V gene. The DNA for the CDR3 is TGCAGCGTTGAATTAGCGGAGCAAGAGACCCAGTACTTC. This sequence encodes CSVELAEQETQYF.

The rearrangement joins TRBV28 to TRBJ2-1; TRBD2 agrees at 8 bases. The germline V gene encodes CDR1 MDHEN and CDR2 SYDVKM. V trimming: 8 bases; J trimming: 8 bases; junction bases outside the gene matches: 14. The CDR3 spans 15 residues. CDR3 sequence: CASHTLGRALDEQFF. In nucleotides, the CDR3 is TGTGCCAGCCACACTCTCGGGAGGGCCTTAGATGAGCAGTTCTTC.

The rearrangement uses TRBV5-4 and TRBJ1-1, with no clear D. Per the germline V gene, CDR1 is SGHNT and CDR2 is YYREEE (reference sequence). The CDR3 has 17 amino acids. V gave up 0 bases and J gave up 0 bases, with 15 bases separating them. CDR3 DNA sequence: TGTGCCAGCAGCTTGGGGGCACCGCTCCCCATGAACACTGAAGCTTTCTTT. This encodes CASSLGAPLPMNTEAFF.

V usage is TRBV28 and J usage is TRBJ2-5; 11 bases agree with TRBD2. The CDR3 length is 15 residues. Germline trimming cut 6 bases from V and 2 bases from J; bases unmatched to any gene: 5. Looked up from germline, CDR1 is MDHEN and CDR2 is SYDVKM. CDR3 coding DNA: TGTGCCAGCAGACGGGGACTAGCGGAACAAGAGACCCAGTACTTC. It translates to CASRRGLAEQETQYF.

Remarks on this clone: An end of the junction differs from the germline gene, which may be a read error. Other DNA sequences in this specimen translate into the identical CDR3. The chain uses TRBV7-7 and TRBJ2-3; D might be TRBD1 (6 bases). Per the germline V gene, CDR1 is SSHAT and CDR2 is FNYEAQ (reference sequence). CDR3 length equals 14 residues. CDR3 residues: CASSTGQTTDTQYF. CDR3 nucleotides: TGTGCTAGCAGCACCGGACAGACCACAGATACGCAGTATTTT.

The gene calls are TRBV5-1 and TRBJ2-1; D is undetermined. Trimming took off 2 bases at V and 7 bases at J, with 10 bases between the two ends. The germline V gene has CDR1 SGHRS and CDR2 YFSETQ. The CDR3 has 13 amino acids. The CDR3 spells CASSFGVGNEQFF. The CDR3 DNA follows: TGCGCCAGCAGCTTTGGCGTCGGGAATGAGCAGTTCTTC.

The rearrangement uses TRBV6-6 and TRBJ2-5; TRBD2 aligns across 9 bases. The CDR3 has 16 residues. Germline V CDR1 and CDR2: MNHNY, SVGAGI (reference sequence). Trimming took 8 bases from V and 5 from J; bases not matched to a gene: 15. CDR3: CASHSPQAGGGETQYF. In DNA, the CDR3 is TGTGCCAGCCATTCCCCCCAAGCGGGGGGCGGTGAGACCCAGTACTTC.

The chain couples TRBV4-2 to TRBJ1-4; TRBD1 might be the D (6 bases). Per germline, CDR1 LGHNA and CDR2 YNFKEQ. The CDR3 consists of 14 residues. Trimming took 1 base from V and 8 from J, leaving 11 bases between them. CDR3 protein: CASSQGQGWEKLFF. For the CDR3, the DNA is TGTGCCAGCAGCCAAGGTCAGGGGTGGGAAAAACTGTTTTTT.

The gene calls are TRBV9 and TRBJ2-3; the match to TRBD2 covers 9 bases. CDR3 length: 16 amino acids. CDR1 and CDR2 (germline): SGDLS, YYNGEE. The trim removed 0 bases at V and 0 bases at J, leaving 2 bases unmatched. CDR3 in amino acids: CASSVVSGGSTDTQYF. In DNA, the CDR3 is TGTGCCAGCAGCGTAGTTAGCGGGGGTAGCACAGATACGCAGTATTTT.

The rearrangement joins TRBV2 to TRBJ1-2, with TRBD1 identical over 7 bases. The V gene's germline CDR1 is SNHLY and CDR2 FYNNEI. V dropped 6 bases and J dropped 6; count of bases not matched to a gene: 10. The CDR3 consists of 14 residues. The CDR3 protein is CASSSQGVLDGYTF. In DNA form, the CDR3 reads TGTGCCAGCAGCTCTCAGGGGGTGTTGGATGGCTACACCTTC.

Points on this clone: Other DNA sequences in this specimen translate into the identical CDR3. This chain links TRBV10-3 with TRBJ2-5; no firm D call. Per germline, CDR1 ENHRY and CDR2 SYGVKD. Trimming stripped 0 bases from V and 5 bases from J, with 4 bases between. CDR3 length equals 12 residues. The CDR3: CAISESRETQYF. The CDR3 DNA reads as TGTGCCATCAGTGAGTCGAGGGAGACCCAGTACTTC.

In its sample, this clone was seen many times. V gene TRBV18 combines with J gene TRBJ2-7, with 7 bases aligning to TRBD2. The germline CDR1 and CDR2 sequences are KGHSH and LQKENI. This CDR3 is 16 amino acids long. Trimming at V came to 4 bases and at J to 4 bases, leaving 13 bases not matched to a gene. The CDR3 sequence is CASSLGVSGNAYEQYF. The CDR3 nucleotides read TGTGCCAGCTCACTTGGAGTGAGCGGGAACGCATACGAGCAGTACTTC.

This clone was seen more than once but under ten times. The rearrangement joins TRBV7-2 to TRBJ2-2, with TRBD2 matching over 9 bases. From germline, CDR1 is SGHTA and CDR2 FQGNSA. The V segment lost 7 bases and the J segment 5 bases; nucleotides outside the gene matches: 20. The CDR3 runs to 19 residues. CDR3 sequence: CASNSPGLASLEATGELFF. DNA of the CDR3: TGTGCCAGCAATTCGCCGGGACTAGCAAGCCTAGAGGCAACCGGGGAGCTGTTTTTT. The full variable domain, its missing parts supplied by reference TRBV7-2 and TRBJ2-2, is GAGVSQSPSNKVTEKGKDVELRCDPISGHTALYWYRQSLGQGLEFLIYFQGNSAPDKSGLPSDRFSAERTGGSVSTLTIQRTQQEDSAVYLCASNSPGLASLEATGELFFGEGSRLTVL.

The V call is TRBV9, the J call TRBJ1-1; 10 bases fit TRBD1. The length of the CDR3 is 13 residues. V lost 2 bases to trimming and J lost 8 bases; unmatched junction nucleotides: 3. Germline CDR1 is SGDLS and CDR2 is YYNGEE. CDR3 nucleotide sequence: TGTGCCAGCAGCGTTACGACAGGGGGCGAAGCTTTCTTT. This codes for CASSVTTGGEAFF.

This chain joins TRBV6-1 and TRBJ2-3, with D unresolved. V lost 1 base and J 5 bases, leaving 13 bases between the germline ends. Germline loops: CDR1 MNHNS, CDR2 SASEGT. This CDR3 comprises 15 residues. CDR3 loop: CASSEESGFGDTQYF. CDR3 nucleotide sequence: TGTGCCAGCAGTGAAGAATCTGGGTTTGGAGATACGCAGTATTTT.

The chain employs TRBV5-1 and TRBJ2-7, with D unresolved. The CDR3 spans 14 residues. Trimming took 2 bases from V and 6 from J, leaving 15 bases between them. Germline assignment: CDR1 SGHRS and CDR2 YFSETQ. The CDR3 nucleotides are TGCGCCAGCAGCTTCGTCCCAGGCCCCCGCGAGCAGTACTTC. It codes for CASSFVPGPREQYF.

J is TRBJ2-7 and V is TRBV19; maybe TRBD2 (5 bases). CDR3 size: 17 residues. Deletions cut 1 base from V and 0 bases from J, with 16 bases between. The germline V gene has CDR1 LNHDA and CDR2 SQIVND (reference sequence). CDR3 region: CASSIVASDMNSYEQYF. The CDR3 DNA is TGTGCCAGTAGTATAGTAGCGTCAGACATGAACTCCTACGAGCAGTACTTC.

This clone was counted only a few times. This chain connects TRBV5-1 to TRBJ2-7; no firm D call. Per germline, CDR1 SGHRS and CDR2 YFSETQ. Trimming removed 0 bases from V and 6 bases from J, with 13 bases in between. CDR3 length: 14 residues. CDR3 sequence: CASSLGDLSREQYF. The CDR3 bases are TGCGCCAGCAGCTTGGGAGACCTAAGCCGCGAGCAGTACTTC.

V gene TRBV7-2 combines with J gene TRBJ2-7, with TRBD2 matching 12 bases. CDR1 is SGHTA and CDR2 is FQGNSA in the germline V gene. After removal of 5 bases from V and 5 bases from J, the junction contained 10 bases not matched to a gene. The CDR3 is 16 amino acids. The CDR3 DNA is TGTGCCAGCAGCAAATCTAGCGGGGGGGCGGGCCACGAGCAGTACTTC. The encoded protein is CASSKSSGGAGHEQYF. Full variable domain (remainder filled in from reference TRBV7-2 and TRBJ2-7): GAGVSQSPSNKVTEKGKDVELRCDPISGHTALYWYRQSLGQGLEFLIYFQGNSAPDKSGLPSDRFSAERTGGSVSTLTIQRTQQEDSAVYLCASSKSSGGAGHEQYFGPGTRLTVT.

The CDR3 loop reads CASSNYNEQFF. CDR3 coding DNA: TGTGCCAGCAGCAACTACAATGAGCAGTTCTTC. The V call is TRBV7-2, the J call TRBJ2-1; D is unresolved. Germline lookup yields CDR1 SGHTA and CDR2 FQGNSA. The CDR3 extends over 11 amino acids. V was trimmed by 5 bases and J by 3 bases, leaving 2 bases between them.

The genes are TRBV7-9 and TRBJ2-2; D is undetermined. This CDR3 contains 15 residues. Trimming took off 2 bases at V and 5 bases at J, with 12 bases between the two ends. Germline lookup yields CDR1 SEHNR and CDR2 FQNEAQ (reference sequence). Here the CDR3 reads CASSLNRPLTGELFF. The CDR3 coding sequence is TGTGCCAGCAGCTTAAACAGACCCCTTACCGGGGAGCTGTTTTTT.